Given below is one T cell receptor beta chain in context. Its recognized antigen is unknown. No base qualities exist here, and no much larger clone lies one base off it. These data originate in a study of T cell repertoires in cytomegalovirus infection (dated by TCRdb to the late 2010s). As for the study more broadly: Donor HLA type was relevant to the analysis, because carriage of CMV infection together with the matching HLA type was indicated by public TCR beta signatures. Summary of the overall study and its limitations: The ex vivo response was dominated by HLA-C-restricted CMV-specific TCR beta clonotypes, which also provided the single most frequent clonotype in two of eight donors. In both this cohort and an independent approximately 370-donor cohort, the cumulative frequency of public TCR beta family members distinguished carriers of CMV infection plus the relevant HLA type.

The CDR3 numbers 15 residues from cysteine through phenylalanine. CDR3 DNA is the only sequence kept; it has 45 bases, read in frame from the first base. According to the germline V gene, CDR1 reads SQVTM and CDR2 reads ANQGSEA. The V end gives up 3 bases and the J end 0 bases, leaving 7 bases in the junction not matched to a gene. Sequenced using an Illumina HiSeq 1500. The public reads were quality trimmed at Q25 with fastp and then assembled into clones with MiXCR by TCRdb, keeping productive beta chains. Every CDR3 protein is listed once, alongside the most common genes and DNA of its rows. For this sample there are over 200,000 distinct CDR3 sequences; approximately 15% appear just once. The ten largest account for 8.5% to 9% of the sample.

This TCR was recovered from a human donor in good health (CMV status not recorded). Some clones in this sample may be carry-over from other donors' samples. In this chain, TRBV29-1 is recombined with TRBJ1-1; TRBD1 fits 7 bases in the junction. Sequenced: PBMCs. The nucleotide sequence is TGCAGCGTTGAGGAGGGGGCGCGCCTGAACACTGAAGCTTTCTTT. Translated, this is CSVEEGARLNTEAFF.